These T cell receptor beta chains were read from a single sample in a study of shared T cell receptors in the human thymus. Profiling relied on immunoSEQ multiplex PCR, and the TCRdb table lists in-frame clones only, not all of them. The sample contains over 350,000 clones, 85% to 95% of which appear only once. The sequencing sample was made of thymocytes. These TCRs come from a human donor. Both conserved end residues are part of each CDR3. Size is omitted from some rows. Given values are once, few, many or a class for expanded clones.

j_call | v_call | clone_size | cdr3_aa
TRBJ2-7 | TRBV5-1 | . | CASSPSRDRIPLYEQYF
TRBJ2-2 | TRBV5-6 | . | CASNIQGTGELFF
TRBJ2-7 | TRBV21-1 | once | CASRHPGTGGSNEQYF
TRBJ2-7 | TRBV28 | . | CASSLCREGGFHEQYF
TRBJ2-3 | TRBV30 | . | CAWSVRRTTGTDTQYF
TRBJ1-4 | TRBV18 | . | CASSRSQSNEKLFF
TRBJ1-6 | TRBV6-1 | . | CASSEGQGASPLHF
TRBJ1-1 | TRBV15 | . | CATNLGRGGENTEAFF
TRBJ1-1 | TRBV28 | . | CASSHKGQANVPLNTEAFF
TRBJ1-5 | TRBV15 | . | CATSQKGGPNQPQHF
TRBJ2-4 | TRBV5-1 | . | CASSLQGAGKNIQYF
TRBJ1-5 | TRBV5-6 | . | CASSLAMGQLLGNQPQHF
TRBJ2-4 | TRBV27 | . | CASSPHYLAKNIQYF
TRBJ1-1 | TRBV5-4 | . | CASSPTQGPPEAFF
TRBJ1-2 | TRBV6-5 | . | CASSYSDSRTNYGYTF
TRBJ2-7 | TRBV27 | . | CASSFKRPVSYEQYF
TRBJ1-1 | TRBV29-1 | . | CSAWTAVNTEAFF
TRBJ2-5 | TRBV6-1 | . | CASSEENKLAASRRETQYF
TRBJ2-3 | TRBV21-1 | . | CASNENPGLDETDTQYF
TRBJ1-1 | TRBV19 | . | CASREQTGANTEAFF
TRBJ1-2 | TRBV27 | . | CASSFISGGRTALTIYGYTF
TRBJ1-1 | TRBV27 | . | CASTPKTPRTDHYGDTEAFF
TRBJ1-5 | TRBV7-2 | . | CASSLEGDSNQPQHF
TRBJ2-3 | TRBV4-1 | . | CASSQTGLAGALSTDTQYF
TRBJ2-5 | TRBV4-3 | . | CASSPDSEGGETQYF
TRBJ2-2 | TRBV4-1 | once | CASSQMTGTGDQNTGELFF
TRBJ1-5 | TRBV19 | . | CASSFSSRGHRGQPQHF
TRBJ1-1 | TRBV4-2 | . | CASSQGDSLRVNTEAFF
TRBJ1-1 | TRBV14 | . | CASSQEQEGPHQLEAFF
TRBJ2-5 | TRBV7-9 | . | CASSPEDRERETQYF
TRBJ2-2 | TRBV27 | . | CASSLSLYLAGDTGELFF
TRBJ2-3 | TRBV7-2 | . | CASSPPTVREMPSTDTQYF
TRBJ2-7 | TRBV14 | . | CASSRTGYMNEQYF
TRBJ2-2 | TRBV14 | . | CASSQGQTGELFF
TRBJ1-5 | TRBV6-5 | . | CASRSRDREGQPQHF
TRBJ2-1 | TRBV5-4 | . | CASSPSPARDSNEQFF
TRBJ2-6 | TRBV25-1 | . | CASSARQGYVSGANVLTF
TRBJ2-7 | TRBV5-6 | . | CASSMGQGSYEQYF
TRBJ1-3 | TRBV2 | few | CASREHTIYF
TRBJ2-5 | TRBV7-2 | . | CASSLGVAGGVQYF
TRBJ1-2 | TRBV10-2 | . | CASSGGDRNYGYTF
TRBJ2-1 | TRBV7-3 | . | CASSLTFLRYANEQFF
TRBJ2-1 | TRBV7-3 | . | CASSPSVGDATHEQFF
TRBJ2-4 | TRBV14 | . | CASSQVGVTFGSRNIQYF
TRBJ1-6 | TRBV6-6 | . | CASSYSFGGSPLHF
TRBJ2-1 | TRBV28 | . | CASSLSASGDHNEQFF
TRBJ2-7 | TRBV10-3 | . | CAISGTDVREQYF
TRBJ2-2 | TRBV9 | . | CASSVPRRDGELFF
TRBJ1-1 | TRBV5-1 | once | CASSFLFRGWINTEAFF
TRBJ2-3 | TRBV4-3 | . | CASSHPGLAGVEDTQYF
TRBJ1-5 | TRBV19 | . | CASTLRGSNQPQHF